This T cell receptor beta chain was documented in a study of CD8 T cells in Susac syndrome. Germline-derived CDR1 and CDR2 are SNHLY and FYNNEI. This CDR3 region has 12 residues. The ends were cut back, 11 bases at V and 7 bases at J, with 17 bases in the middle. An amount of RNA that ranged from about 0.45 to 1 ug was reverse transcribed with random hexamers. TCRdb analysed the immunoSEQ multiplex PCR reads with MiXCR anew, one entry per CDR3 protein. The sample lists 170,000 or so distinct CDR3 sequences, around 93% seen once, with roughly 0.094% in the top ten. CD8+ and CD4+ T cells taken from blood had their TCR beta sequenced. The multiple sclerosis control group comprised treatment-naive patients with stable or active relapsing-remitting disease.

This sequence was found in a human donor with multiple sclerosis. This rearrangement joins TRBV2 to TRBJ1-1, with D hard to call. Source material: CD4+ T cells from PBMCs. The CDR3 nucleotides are TGTGCCTCCCGAGGCGGTTTTGGTGAAGCTTTCTTT. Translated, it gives CASRGGFGEAFF. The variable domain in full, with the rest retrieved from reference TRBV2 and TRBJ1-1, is EPEVTQTPSHQVTQMGQEVILRCVPISNHLYFYWYRQILGQKVEFLVSFYNNEISEKSEIFDDQFSVERPDGSNFTLKIRSTKLEDSAMYFCASRGGFGEAFFGQGTRLTVV.